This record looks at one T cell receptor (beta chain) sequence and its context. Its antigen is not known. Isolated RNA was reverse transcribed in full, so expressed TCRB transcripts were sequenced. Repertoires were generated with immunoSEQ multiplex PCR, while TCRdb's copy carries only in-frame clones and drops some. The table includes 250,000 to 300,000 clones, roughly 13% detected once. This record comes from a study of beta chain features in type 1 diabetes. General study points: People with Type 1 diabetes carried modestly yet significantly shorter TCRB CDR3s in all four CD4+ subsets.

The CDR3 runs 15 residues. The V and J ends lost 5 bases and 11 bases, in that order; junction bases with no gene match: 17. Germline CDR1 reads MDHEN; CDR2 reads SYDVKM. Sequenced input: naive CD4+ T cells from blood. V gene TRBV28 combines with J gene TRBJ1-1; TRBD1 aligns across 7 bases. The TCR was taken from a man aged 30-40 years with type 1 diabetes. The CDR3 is CASSMGRTGRRGAFF. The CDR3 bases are TGTGCCAGCAGTATGGGACGGACAGGCCGGCGAGGGGCTTTCTTT.